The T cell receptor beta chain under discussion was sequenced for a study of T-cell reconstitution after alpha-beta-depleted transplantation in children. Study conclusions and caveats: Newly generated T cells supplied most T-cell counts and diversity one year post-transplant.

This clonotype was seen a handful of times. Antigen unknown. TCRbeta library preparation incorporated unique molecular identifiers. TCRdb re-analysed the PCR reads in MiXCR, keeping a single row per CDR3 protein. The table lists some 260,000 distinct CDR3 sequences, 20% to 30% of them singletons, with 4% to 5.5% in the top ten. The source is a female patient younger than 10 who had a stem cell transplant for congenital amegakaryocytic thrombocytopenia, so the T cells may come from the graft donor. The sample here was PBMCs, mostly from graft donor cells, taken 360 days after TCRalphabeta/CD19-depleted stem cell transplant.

The CDR3 spells CASSLGRGRPYNEQFF. CDR3 nucleotide sequence: TGTGCCAGCAGCTTAGGCCGCGGGAGACCCTACAATGAGCAGTTCTTC. The chain has TRBV7-8 and TRBJ2-1; 7 nucleotides align to TRBD2. Germline loops: CDR1 SGHVS, CDR2 FQNEAQ. Trimming at V came to 1 base and at J to 2 bases, leaving 5 bases not matched to a gene. The CDR3 is 16 amino acids.